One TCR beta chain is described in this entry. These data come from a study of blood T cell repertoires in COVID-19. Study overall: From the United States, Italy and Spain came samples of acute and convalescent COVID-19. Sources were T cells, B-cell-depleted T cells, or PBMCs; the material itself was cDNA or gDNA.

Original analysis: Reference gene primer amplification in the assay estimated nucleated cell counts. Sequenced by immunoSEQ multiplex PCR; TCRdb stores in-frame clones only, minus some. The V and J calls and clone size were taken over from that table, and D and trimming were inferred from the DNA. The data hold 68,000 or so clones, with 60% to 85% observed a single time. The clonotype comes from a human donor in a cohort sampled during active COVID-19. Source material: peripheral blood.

The CDR3 reads CASSLDGGRGQPQHF. Written as DNA, the CDR3 is TGTGCCAGCAGCTTAGACGGGGGGCGCGGTCAGCCCCAGCATTTT. The gene calls are TRBV7-2 and TRBJ1-5; D is possibly TRBD1 (6 bases). Trimming left V 1 base short and J 6 bases short, with 13 bases between. The CDR3 totals 15 residues. The germline V gene has CDR1 SGHTA and CDR2 FQGNSA.